This T cell receptor beta chain appears in the sequencing data of a study of persistence of HIV-infected CD4 T cells. The libraries were made with immunoSEQ version 4 in survey mode. Clones were read by immunoSEQ multiplex PCR, and TCRdb kept only the in-frame ones, dropping some. The data hold over 60,000 clones, with about 81% observed a single time. Regarding this clone: As yet, its antigen is unknown.

Cells were stimulated with overlapping HIV-1 Gag 15-mer peptides. Memory cells lacking CD40L and CD69 with high CD45RO were sorted. Sequenced here: CD4+ T cells sorted from PBMCs after approximately 19-hour stimulation, sampled from a patient who received antiretroviral therapy. This TCR came from an adult man with HIV who was CMV-seropositive.

CDR3 region: CASRGTFSYEQYF. The CDR3 bases are TGTGCCAGCAGGGGGACATTTTCCTACGAGCAGTACTTC. This chain connects TRBV28 to TRBJ2-7; TRBD1 might be the D (6 bases). Between the trimmed V and J ends, which lost 6 bases and 1 base, there was a span of 10 bases. The CDR3 has 13 amino acids. Germline loops: CDR1 MDHEN, CDR2 SYDVKM.